The 17 T cell receptor beta chains below all came from one sample that was sequenced in a study of T-cell reconstitution after alpha-beta-depleted transplantation in children. Molecular barcoding with unique molecular identifiers was used for the TCRbeta library. A single record per CDR3 protein comes from TCRdb applying MiXCR to the PCR reads. The sample includes hundreds of thousands of distinct CDR3 sequences, under 20% of them seen just once. The sample was PBMCs, mostly from graft donor cells, taken 360 days after TCRalphabeta/CD19-depleted stem cell transplant. The receptors derive from a male patient between 2 and 15 years old who had a stem cell transplant for acute lymphoblastic leukemia, so the T cells may come from the graft donor.

In this sample, this clonotype turned up many times. The genes are TRBV12-3 or TRBV12-4 and TRBJ1-1; TRBD1 might be the D (6 bases). The V and J ends lost 6 bases and 9 bases respectively, with 20 bases between them. This CDR3 has 14 amino acids. The DNA of the CDR3 is TGTGCCAGCAGCCCCGACCTGGGGGGCAGTAAAGCTTTCTTT. Protein product: CASSPDLGGSKAFF.

V and J are TRBV30 and TRBJ2-1, with D perhaps being TRBD1 or TRBD2 (5 bases each). From germline, CDR1 is GTSNPN and CDR2 SVGIG (reference sequence). Trimming pared 5 bases from V and 3 bases from J, leaving 14 bases between. There are 14 residues in the CDR3. The CDR3, as DNA: TGTGCCTGGTTAGGGGCGGGTAGCTACAATGAGCAGTTCTTC. Translated: CAWLGAGSYNEQFF.

In this sample, this clonotype turned up a few times. The CDR3 here is CASSDFQRSRNEQFF. In nucleotides, the CDR3 is TGTGCCAGCAGTGACTTTCAGCGGTCGAGGAATGAGCAGTTCTTC. The gene calls are TRBV6-4 and TRBJ2-1, with TRBD2 as a possible D gene (5 bases). This CDR3 comprises 15 residues. V was cut by 1 base and J by 7 bases, with 14 bases left in between. Germline loops: CDR1 MRHNA, CDR2 SNTAGT.

CDR3 DNA: TGCGCCAGCAGCTCGGTGGGTTACTACAATGAGCAGTTCTTC. It is translated as CASSSVGYYNEQFF. J is TRBJ2-1 and V is TRBV5-1; D remains unclear. Trimming removed 3 bases at V and 3 bases at J, with 10 bases between. This CDR3 contains 14 residues. CDR1 is SGHRS and CDR2 is YFSETQ in the germline V gene.

This clonotype has only a few counts. The genes are TRBV28 and TRBJ2-1, with TRBD1 as a possible D gene (6 bases). CDR3 length: 16 residues. Per the germline V gene, CDR1 is MDHEN and CDR2 is SYDVKM. V lost 0 bases, J lost 5 bases, and 14 bases lay in between. The DNA for the CDR3 is TGTGCCAGCAGTTTATGGCAGGGGAAGAGGAACAATGAGCAGTTCTTC. It is translated as CASSLWQGKRNNEQFF.

The chain couples TRBV3-1 to TRBJ1-2; 9 nucleotides agree with TRBD1. The CDR3 loop spans 15 amino acids. J lost 1 base, V lost 3 bases, and 3 bases had no gene match. Germline CDR1 LGHDT, CDR2 YNNKEL (reference sequence). The CDR3: CASSHWDRDNYGYTF. The CDR3 DNA follows: TGTGCCAGCAGCCATTGGGACAGGGATAACTATGGCTACACCTTC.

V gene TRBV19 combines with J gene TRBJ1-5, with a tentative D call TRBD1 (6 bases). Trimming pared 3 bases from V and 4 bases from J, leaving 10 bases between. The CDR3 has 14 amino acids. The germline CDR1 and CDR2 sequences are LNHDA and SQIVND (reference sequence). This chain's CDR3 is CASSIWTENQPQHF. The CDR3 nucleotides are TGTGCCAGTAGTATCTGGACAGAGAATCAGCCCCAGCATTTT.

V and J are TRBV20-1 and TRBJ2-7; no reliable D call. The length of the CDR3 is 13 residues. The germline V gene encodes CDR1 DFQATT and CDR2 SNEGSKA (reference sequence). V lost 5 bases to trimming and J lost 3 bases, with 14 bases between them. CDR3 nucleotide sequence: TGCAGTGCTGTCTCCGGGTTTCTCTACGAGCAGTACTTC. This codes for CSAVSGFLYEQYF.

This clonotype has a handful of counts. V is TRBV12-3 or TRBV12-4 and J is TRBJ2-1; tentatively, D is TRBD2 (6 bases). Trimming left V 5 bases short and J 2 bases short, with 13 bases between. The CDR3 runs 15 residues. CDR3 residues: CASSVSSATYNEQFF. The CDR3 nucleotides read TGTGCCAGCAGTGTTTCTAGCGCCACCTACAATGAGCAGTTCTTC.

This clonotype was seen ten or more times. The chain carries TRBV28 and TRBJ1-5; D call uncertain. V was pared by 8 bases and J by 4 bases, with 12 bases between. The V gene's germline CDR1 is MDHEN and CDR2 SYDVKM. The CDR3 extends over 13 amino acids. This chain's CDR3 is CASSKAGNQPQHF. The CDR3 DNA reads TGTGCCAGCTCGAAAGCAGGAAATCAGCCCCAGCATTTT.

The J gene is TRBJ1-5, the V gene TRBV28; D uncertain. Germline V lookup: CDR1 MDHEN, CDR2 SYDVKM. The CDR3 is made up of 14 amino acids. V lost 4 bases, J lost 1 base, and 8 bases lay in between. Here the CDR3 reads CASSSPPSNQPQHF. The CDR3 DNA reads TGTGCCAGCAGTTCCCCACCGAGCAATCAGCCCCAGCATTTT.

There are many counts of this clonotype. The V gene is TRBV20-1, the J gene TRBJ1-1; a weak D match, TRBD1 (5 bases). Germline values: CDR1 DFQATT, CDR2 SNEGSKA (reference sequence). CDR3 length: 15 amino acids. Trimming removed 0 bases from V and 2 bases from J, with 13 bases in between. The CDR3 coding sequence is TGCAGTGCTAGAGATCCCGGGACTTTAAACACTGAAGCTTTCTTT. This translates into CSARDPGTLNTEAFF.

There are many counts of this clonotype. V is TRBV6-5 and J is TRBJ1-1; D gene unclear. Germline CDR1 and CDR2: MNHEY and SVGAGI. V lost 0 bases, J lost 0 bases, and 11 bases lay in between. This CDR3 spans 16 amino acids. CDR3 nucleotide sequence: TGTGCCAGCAGTTACTCTAGGCAGGCCATGAACACTGAAGCTTTCTTT. Translating it yields CASSYSRQAMNTEAFF.

The chain uses TRBV9 and TRBJ2-1; D gene ambiguous. The CDR3 consists of 15 residues. Germline CDR1 and CDR2: SGDLS and YYNGEE. Trimming stripped 1 base from V and 0 bases from J, with 8 bases between. Here the CDR3 reads CASSVYISSYNEQFF. The CDR3 coding sequence is TGTGCCAGCAGCGTATATATTTCCTCCTACAATGAGCAGTTCTTC.

The table lists this clonotype with many counts. The gene calls are TRBV6-5 and TRBJ2-7; 10 bases match TRBD2. Germline-derived CDR1 and CDR2 are MNHEY and SVGAGI. The CDR3 is 16 residues long. V shed 3 bases and J 1 base; nucleotides not matched to a gene: 6. The CDR3 loop is CASSYIRTSGSYEQYF. The CDR3 DNA follows: TGTGCCAGCAGTTATATTAGGACTAGCGGTTCCTACGAGCAGTACTTC.

The rearrangement joins TRBV27 to TRBJ2-7, with unresolved D. Germline CDR1 and CDR2: MNHEY and SMNVEV (reference sequence). Trimming removed 2 bases at V and 3 bases at J, with 14 bases between. There are 15 residues in the CDR3. CDR3 in DNA: TGTGCCAGCAGTTTAGCCCCTAGGCCCTACTACGAGCAGTACTTC. The encoded protein is CASSLAPRPYYEQYF.

This clonotype was observed many times. CDR3 nucleotides: TGTGCCAGCAGCCAAGTAGGGAGAGAAAACATTCAGTACTTC. Its protein is CASSQVGRENIQYF. The V call is TRBV4-2, the J call TRBJ2-4; perhaps TRBD2 as D (5 bases). Germline CDR1 is LGHNA and CDR2 is YNFKEQ. The V end was cut by 1 base, the J end by 5 bases, with 9 bases between. The CDR3 has 14 residues.